This entry features one TCR beta chain sequence. Its antigen remains unidentified. No qualities accompany the bases; no much larger clone lies one base away. Trimming costs V 4 bases and J 2 bases, and their ends lie 19 bases apart. The CDR3 measures 16 amino acids from cysteine to phenylalanine. Of the read, only the CDR3 DNA is kept; its 48 bases are in frame from base 1. In the germline V gene, CDR1 corresponds to SGHRS and CDR2 to YFSETQ. This entry comes from a study of CD8 T cells in ankylosing spondylitis (dated by TCRdb to between 2016 and 2019). Some background on the complete study: To find TCR variants linked to disease, the study profiled T cell receptor beta repertoires in ankylosing spondylitis patients and healthy donors. Peripheral blood was sampled, and synovial fluid was additionally collected from ankylosing spondylitis patients. The whole study cohort included under 140 healthy donors and around 24 ankylosing spondylitis patients. Overall results and qualifications from the work: Blood from ankylosing spondylitis patients appeared to be characterized by a TCR beta motif composed of about 8 highly homologous amino acid variants. Significant enrichment of the disease-linked clones was reported in matched synovial fluid samples from ankylosing spondylitis patients. In peripheral blood, the disease-linked clones were found at relatively low frequencies and had a CD8+ phenotype. Some TCR beta motif variants had previously been reported in synovial fluid and blood of reactive arthritis patients, which suggested common disease-initiation mechanisms.

TCRdb records Illumina HiSeq 2500 as the sequencer. Quantitative 5'-RACE with molecular barcodes was the method used to prepare the TCR beta libraries. Turning to the authors' computational methods: Disease-linked TCR variants were identified with a new computational method built on a probabilistic model of VDJ rearrangement. TCRdb applied fastp at Q25 and MiXCR to the public reads, then kept only in-frame beta chains. Every distinct CDR3 protein forms one entry, paired with its most common genes and DNA. TCRdb's processing, not the authors' own work, is the source of the V and J calls. Across this sample there are around 890,000 distinct CDR3 sequences, with over 9.5% seen only once. 0.51% of the sample rests with the top ten.

Recombination linked TRBV5-1 to TRBJ2-7; the D segment could be TRBD1, given 6 matching bases. The TCR originated in a male donor with ankylosing spondylitis. Input material: blood, either unsorted or a sorted T cell fraction (not recorded which). The CDR3 region reads CASSPRGAGAPYEQYF. At the DNA level, the sequence is TGCGCCAGCAGCCCCCGAGGGGCAGGGGCACCCTACGAGCAGTACTTC.